The TCR beta chain under discussion was sequenced for a study of blood T cell repertoires in COVID-19. TCRdb's table, derived via immunoSEQ multiplex PCR, lists solely in-frame clones and lacks some. The sample carries 380,000 or so clones, approximately 89% recorded once. The V gene's germline CDR1 is KGHDR and CDR2 SFDVKD. The V segment lost 3 bases and the J segment 5 bases; nucleotides outside the gene matches: 6. There are 16 residues in the CDR3. The table lists this clone with a count of one. Participant-reported clinical history was the basis for cohort assignment. Sample: PBMCs or T cells enriched from blood (not recorded which). The V and J genes are TRBV24-1 and TRBJ2-2; 9 nucleotides match TRBD1. The TCR was taken from a man aged 25-45 years who had recovered from COVID-19. The CDR3 loop reads CATSDPGQGRTGELFF. CDR3 coding DNA: TGTGCCACCAGTGATCCGGGACAGGGAAGAACCGGGGAGCTGTTTTTT.